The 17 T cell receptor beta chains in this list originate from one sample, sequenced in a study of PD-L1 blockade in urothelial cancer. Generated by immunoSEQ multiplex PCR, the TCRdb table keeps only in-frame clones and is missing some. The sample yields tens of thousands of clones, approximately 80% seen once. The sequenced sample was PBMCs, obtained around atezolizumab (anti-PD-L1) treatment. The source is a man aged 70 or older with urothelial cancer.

The CDR3 sequence is CASSRTGTGAGQPQHF. In DNA form, the CDR3 reads TGTGCCAGTAGTAGAACCGGGACAGGGGCTGGTCAGCCCCAGCATTTT. The rearrangement links TRBV19 to TRBJ1-5, with TRBD1 matching 10 bases. There are 16 residues in the CDR3. Germline loops: CDR1 LNHDA, CDR2 SQIVND (reference sequence). V was clipped by 4 bases and J by 6 bases; unmatched bases: 9.

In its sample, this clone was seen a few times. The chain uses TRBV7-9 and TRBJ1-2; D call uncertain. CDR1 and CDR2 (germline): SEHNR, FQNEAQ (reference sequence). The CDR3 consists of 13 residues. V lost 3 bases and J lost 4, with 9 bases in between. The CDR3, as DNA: TGTGCCAGCAGCTTTGGTGGTAGCTATGGCTACACCTTC. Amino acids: CASSFGGSYGYTF.

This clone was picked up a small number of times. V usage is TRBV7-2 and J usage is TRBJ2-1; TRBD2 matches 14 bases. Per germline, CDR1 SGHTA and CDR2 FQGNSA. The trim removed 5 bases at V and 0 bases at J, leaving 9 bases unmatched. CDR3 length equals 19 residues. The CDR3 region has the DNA TGTGCCAGCAGCCCCGGGACTAGCGGGAGCCTAAGCTCCTACAATGAGCAGTTCTTC. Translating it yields CASSPGTSGSLSSYNEQFF.

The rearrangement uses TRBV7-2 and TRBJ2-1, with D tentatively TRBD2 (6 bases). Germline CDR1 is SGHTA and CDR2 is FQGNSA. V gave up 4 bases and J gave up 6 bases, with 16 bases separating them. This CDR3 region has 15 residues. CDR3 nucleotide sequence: TGTGCCAGCAGCTCCCAAGCGCCGGGACTCAATGAGCAGTTCTTC. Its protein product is CASSSQAPGLNEQFF.

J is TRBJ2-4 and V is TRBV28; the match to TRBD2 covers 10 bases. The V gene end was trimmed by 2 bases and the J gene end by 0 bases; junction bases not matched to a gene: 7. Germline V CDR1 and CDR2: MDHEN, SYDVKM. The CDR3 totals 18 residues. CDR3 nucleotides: TGTGCCAGCAGTTTAGTTAGCGGGAGGCAACTAGCCAAAAACATTCAGTACTTC. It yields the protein CASSLVSGRQLAKNIQYF.

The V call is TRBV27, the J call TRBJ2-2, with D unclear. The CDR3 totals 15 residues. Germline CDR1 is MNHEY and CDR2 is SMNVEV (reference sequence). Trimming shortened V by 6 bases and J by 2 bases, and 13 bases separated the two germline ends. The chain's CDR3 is CASRYLARNTGELFF. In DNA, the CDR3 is TGTGCCAGCAGGTACCTGGCACGTAACACCGGGGAGCTGTTTTTT.

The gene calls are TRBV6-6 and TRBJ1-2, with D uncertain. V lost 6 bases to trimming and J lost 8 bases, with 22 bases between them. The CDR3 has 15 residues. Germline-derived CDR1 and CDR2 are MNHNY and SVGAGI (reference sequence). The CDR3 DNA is TGTGCCAGCAGCCTTAGAGAGCCTGGTTTCCGCGGCTACACCTTC. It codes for CASSLREPGFRGYTF.

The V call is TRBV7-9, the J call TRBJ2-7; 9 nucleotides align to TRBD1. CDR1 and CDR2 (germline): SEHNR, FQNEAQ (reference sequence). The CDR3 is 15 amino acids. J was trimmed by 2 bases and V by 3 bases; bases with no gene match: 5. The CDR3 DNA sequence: TGTGCCAGCAGCTTTGGGACAGGGTACACCTACGAGCAGTACTTC. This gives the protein CASSFGTGYTYEQYF.

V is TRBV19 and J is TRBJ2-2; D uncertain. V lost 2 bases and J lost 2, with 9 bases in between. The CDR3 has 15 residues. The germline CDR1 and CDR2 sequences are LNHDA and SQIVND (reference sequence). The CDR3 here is CASSIRRRNTGELFF. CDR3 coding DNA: TGTGCCAGTAGTATAAGGCGGAGAAACACCGGGGAGCTGTTTTTT.

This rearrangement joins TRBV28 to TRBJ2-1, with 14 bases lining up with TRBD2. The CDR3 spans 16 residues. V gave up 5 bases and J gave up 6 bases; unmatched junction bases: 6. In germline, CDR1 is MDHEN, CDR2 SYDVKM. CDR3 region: CASSLTSGRARNEQFF. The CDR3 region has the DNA TGTGCCAGCAGTCTGACTAGCGGGAGGGCCCGCAATGAGCAGTTCTTC.

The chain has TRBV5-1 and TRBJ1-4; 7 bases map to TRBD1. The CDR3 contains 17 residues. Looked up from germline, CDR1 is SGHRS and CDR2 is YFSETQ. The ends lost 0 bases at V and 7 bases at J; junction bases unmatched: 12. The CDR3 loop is CASSLEGASSRGEKLFF. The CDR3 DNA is TGCGCCAGCAGCTTGGAGGGGGCAAGTTCGAGAGGTGAAAAACTGTTTTTT.

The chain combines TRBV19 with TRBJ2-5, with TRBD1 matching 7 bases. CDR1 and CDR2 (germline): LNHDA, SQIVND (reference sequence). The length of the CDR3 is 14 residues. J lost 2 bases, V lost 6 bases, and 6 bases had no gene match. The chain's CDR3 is CASSPTDRQETQYF. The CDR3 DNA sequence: TGTGCCAGTAGCCCTACGGACAGGCAAGAGACCCAGTACTTC.

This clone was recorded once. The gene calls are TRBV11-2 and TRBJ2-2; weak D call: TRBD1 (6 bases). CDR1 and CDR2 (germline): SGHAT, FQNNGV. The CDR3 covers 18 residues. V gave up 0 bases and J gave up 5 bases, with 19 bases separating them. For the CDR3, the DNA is TGTGCCAGCAGCTTAGATCCCCGGCAGGGGTGGAGAACCGGGGAGCTGTTTTTT. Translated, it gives CASSLDPRQGWRTGELFF.

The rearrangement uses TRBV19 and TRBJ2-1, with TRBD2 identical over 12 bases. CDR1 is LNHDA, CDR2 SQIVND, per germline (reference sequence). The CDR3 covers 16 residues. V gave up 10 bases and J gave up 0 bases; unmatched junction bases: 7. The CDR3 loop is CATRLAGDLSYNEQFF. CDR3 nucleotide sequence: TGTGCCACCCGACTAGCGGGGGACCTCTCCTACAATGAGCAGTTCTTC.

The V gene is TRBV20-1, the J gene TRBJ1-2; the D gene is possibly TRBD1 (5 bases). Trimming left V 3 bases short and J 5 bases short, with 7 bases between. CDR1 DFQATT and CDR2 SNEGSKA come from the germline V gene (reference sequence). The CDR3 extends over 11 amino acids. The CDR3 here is CSASGGYGYTF. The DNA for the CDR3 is TGCAGTGCTAGCGGGGGGTATGGCTACACCTTC.

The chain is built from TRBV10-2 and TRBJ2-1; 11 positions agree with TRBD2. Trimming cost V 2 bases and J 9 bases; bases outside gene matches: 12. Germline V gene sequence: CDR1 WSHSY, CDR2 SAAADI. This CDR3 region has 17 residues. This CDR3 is CASSERVSGRVRGEQFF. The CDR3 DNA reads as TGCGCCAGCAGTGAGCGAGTTAGCGGGAGGGTACGAGGTGAGCAGTTCTTC.

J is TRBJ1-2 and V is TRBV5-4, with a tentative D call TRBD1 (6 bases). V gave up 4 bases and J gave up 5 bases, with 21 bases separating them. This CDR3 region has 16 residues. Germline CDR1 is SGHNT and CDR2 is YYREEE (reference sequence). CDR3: CASSREGQNLGYGYTF. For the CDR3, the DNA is TGTGCCAGCAGCCGGGAGGGACAAAACTTAGGGTATGGCTACACCTTC.